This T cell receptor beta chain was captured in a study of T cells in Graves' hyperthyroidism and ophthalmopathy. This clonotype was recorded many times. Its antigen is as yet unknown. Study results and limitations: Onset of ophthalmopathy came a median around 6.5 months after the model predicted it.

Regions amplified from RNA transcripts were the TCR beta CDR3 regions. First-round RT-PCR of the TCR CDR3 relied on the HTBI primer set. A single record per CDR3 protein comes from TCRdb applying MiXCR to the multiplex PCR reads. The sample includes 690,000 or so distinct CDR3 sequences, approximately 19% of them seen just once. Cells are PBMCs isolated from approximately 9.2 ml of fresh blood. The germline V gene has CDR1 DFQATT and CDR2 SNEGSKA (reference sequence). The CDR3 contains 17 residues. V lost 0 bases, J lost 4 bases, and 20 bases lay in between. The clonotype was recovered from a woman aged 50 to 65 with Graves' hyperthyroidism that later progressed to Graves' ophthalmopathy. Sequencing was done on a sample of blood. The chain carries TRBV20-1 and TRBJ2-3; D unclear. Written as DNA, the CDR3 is TGCAGTGCTAGAGATGTCGGCAGCTCACTTCCCCCAGATACGCAGTATTTT. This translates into CSARDVGSSLPPDTQYF.